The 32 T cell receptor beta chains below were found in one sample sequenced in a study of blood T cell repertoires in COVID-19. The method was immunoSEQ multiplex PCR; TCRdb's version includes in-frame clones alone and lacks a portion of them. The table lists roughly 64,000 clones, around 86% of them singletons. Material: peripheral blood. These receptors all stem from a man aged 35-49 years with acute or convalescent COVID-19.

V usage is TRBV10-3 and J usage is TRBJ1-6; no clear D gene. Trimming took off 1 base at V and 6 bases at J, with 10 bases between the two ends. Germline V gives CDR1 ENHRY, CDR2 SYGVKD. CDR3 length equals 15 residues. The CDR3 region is CAISEYRDGNSPLHF. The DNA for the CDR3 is TGTGCCATCAGTGAGTACAGAGATGGTAATTCACCCCTCCACTTT.

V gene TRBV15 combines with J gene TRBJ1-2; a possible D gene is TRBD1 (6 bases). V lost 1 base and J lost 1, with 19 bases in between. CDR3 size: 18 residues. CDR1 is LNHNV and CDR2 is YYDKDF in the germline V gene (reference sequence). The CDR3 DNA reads TGTGCCACCAGCAGAGCAGGGGCCAGGCGGATTCTTAACTATGGCTACACCTTC. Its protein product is CATSRAGARRILNYGYTF.

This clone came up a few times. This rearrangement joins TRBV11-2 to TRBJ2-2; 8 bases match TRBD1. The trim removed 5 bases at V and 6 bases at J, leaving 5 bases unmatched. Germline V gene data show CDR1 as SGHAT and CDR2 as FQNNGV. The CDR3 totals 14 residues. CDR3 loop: CASSQDRVAGELFF. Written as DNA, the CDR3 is TGTGCCAGCAGCCAGGACAGGGTCGCCGGGGAGCTGTTTTTT.

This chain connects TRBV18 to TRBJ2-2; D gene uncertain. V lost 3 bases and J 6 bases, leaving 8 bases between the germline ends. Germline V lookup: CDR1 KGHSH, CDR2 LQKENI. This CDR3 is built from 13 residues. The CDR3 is CASSPPIAGELFF. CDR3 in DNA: TGTGCCAGCTCACCTCCAATAGCCGGGGAGCTGTTTTTT.

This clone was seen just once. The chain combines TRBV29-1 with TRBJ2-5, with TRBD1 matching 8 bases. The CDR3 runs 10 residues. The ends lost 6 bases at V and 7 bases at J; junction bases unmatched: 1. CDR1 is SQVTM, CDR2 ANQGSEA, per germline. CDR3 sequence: CSVGTGTQYF. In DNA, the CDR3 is TGCAGCGTGGGGACAGGGACCCAGTACTTC. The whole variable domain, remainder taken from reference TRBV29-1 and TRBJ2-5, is SAVISQKPSRDICQRGTSLTIQCQVDSQVTMMFWYRQQPGQSLTLIATANQGSEATYESGFVIDKFPISRPNLTFSTLTVSNMSPEDSSIYLCSVGTGTQYFGPGTRLLVL.

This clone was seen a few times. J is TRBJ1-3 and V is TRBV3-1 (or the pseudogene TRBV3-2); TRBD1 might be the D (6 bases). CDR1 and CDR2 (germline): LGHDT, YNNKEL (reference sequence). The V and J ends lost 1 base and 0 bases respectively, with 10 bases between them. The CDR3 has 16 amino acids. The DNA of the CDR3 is TGTGCCAGCAGCCAAGGAAGGGGGACCTCTGGAAACACCATATATTTT. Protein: CASSQGRGTSGNTIYF.

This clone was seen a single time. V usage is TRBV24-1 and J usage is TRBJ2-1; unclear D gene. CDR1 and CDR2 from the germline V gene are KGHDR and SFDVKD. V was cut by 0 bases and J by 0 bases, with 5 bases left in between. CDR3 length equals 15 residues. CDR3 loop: CATSDLYSSYNEQFF. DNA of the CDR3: TGTGCCACCAGTGATTTGTACAGCTCCTACAATGAGCAGTTCTTC.

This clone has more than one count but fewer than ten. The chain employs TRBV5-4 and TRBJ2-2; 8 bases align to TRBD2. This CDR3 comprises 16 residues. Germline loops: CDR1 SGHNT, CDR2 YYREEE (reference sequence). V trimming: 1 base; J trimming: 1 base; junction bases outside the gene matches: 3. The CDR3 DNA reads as TGTGCCAGCAGCTTGAGACTAGCGTGGAACACCGGGGAGCTGTTTTTT. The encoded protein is CASSLRLAWNTGELFF.

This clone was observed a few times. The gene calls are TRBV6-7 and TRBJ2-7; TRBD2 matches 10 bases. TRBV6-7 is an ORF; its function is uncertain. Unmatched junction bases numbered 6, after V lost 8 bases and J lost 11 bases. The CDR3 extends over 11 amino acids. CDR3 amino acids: CASPSGGKKYF. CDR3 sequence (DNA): TGTGCCAGCCCTAGCGGGGGTAAAAAGTACTTC.

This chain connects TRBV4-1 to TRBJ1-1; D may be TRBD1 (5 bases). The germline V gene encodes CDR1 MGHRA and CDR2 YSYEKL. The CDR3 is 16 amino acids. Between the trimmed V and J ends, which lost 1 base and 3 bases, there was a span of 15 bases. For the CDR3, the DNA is TGCGCCAGCAGCCAAGGGCAGGGAACCCGGGACACTGAAGCTTTCTTT. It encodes CASSQGQGTRDTEAFF.

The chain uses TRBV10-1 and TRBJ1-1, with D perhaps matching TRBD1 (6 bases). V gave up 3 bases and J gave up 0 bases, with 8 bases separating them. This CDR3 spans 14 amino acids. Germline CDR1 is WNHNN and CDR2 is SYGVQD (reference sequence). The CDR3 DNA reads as TGCGCCAGCAGTGAAGGACAGCTGAACACTGAAGCTTTCTTT. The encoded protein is CASSEGQLNTEAFF.

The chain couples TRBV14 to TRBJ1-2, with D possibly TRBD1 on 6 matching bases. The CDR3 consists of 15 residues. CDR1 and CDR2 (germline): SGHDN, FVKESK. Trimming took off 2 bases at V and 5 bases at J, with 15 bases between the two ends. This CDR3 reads CASSQNGIGTYGYTF. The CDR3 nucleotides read TGTGCCAGCAGCCAAAATGGGATTGGGACATATGGCTACACCTTC.

The CDR3 region has the DNA TGCGCCAGCAGCCTTCGCGGGTCGAATTTCGACGAGCAGTACTTC. It codes for CASSLRGSNFDEQYF. This chain uses TRBV4-1 with TRBJ2-7, with a tentative D call TRBD2 (5 bases). V dropped 4 bases and J dropped 5 bases, with 18 bases sitting between them. Germline values: CDR1 MGHRA, CDR2 YSYEKL. CDR3 length equals 15 residues.

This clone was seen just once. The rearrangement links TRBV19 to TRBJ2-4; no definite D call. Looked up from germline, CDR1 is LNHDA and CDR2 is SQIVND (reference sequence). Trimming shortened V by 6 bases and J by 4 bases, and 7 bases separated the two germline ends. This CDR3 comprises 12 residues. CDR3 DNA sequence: TGTGCCAGTAGATCGACAAAAAACATTCAGTACTTC. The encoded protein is CASRSTKNIQYF.

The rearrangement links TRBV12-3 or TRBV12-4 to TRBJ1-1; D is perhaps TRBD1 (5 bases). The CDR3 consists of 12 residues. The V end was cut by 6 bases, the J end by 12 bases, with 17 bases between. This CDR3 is CASRVGGAGTFF. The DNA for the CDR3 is TGTGCCAGCAGGGTCGGAGGGGCTGGAACTTTCTTT.

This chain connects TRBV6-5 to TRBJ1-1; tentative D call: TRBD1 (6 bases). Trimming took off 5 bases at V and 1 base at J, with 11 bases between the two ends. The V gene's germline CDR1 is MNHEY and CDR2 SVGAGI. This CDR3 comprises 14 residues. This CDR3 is CASSPGHQNTEAFF. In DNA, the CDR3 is TGTGCCAGCAGTCCGGGACACCAGAACACTGAAGCTTTCTTT.

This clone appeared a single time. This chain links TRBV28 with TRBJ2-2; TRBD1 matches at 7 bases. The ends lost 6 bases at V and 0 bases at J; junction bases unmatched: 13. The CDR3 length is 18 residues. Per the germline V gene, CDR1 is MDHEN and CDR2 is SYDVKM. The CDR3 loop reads CASSFLRPQGANTGELFF. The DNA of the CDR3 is TGTGCCAGCAGCTTCCTCCGACCGCAGGGGGCGAACACCGGGGAGCTGTTTTTT.

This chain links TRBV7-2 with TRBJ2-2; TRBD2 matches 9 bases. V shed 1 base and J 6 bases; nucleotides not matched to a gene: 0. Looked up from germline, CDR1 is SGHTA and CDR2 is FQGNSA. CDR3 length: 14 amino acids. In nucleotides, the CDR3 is TGTGCCAGCAGCTTAGGGACTAGCGCCGGGGAGCTGTTTTTT. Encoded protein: CASSLGTSAGELFF.

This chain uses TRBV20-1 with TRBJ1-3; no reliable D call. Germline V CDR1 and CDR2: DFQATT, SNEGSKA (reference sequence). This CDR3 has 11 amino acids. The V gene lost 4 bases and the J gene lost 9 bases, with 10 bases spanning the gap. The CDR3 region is CSATSSGTIYF. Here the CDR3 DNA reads TGCAGTGCTACTTCGAGCGGCACCATATATTTT.

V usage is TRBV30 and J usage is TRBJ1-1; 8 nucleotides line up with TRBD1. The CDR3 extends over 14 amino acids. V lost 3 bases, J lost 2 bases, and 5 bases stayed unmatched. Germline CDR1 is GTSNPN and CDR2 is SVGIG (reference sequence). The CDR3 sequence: CAWSRGQENTEAFF. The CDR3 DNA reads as TGTGCCTGGAGCCGGGGACAGGAAAACACTGAAGCTTTCTTT.

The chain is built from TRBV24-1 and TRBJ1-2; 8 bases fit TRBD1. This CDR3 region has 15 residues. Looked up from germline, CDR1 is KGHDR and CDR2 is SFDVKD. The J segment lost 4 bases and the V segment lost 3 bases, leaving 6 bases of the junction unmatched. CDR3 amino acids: CATSDDGTGLYGYTF. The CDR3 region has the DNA TGTGCCACCAGTGATGATGGGACAGGACTCTATGGCTACACCTTC.

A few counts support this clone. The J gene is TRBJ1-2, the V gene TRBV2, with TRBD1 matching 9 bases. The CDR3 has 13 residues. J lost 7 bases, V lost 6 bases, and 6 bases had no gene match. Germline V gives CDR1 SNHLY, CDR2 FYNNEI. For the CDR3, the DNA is TGTGCCAGCAGGGAACAGGGGGCGGGTGGCTACACCTTC. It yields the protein CASREQGAGGYTF.

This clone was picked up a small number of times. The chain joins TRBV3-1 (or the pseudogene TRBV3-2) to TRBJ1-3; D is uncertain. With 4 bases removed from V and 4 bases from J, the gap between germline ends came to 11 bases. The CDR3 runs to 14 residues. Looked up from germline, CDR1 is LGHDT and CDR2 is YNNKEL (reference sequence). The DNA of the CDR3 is TGTGCCAGCAGCCCTCGTAGTCTGGGAAACACCATATATTTT. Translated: CASSPRSLGNTIYF.

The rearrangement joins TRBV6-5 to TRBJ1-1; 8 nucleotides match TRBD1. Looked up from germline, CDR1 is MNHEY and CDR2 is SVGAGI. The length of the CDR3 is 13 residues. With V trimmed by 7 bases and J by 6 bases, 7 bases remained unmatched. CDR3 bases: TGTGCCAGCAAAAGGACAGGGAGGTCTGAAGCTTTCTTT. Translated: CASKRTGRSEAFF.

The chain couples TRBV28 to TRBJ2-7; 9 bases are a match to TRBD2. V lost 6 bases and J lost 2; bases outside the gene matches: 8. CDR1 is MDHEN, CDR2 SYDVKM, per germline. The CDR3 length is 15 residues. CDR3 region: CASRVKAGGAYEQYF. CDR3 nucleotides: TGTGCCAGCAGAGTCAAAGCGGGGGGCGCCTACGAGCAGTACTTC.

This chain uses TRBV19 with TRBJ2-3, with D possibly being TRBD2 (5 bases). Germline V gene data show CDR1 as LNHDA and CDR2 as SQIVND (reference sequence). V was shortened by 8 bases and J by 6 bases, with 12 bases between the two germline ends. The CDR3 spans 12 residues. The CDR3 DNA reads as TGTGCCAGTTCCCCCCCGGGGGATACGCAGTATTTT. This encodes CASSPPGDTQYF.

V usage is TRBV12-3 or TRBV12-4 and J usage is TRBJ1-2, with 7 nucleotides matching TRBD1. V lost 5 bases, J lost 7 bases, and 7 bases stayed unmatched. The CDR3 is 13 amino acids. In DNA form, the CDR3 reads TGTGCCAGCAGTCGAACAGGGGCGGGTGGCTACACCTTC. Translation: CASSRTGAGGYTF.

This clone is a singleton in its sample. The CDR3 region has the DNA TGTGCCAGCAGGGACACCCTAGCCAAAAACATTCAGTACTTC. Translating gives CASRDTLAKNIQYF. This chain connects TRBV6-5 to TRBJ2-4; tentatively, D is TRBD1 (5 bases). Germline V gene lookup returns CDR1 MNHEY and CDR2 SVGAGI. Trimming shortened V by 6 bases and J by 0 bases, and 9 bases separated the two germline ends. CDR3 length: 14 residues.

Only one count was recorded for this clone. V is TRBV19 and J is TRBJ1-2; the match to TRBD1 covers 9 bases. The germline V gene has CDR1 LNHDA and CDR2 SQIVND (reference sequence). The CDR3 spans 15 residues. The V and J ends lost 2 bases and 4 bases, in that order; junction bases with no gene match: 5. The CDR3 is CASSIQGTGSYGYTF. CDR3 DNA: TGTGCCAGTAGTATACAAGGGACAGGGAGCTATGGCTACACCTTC.

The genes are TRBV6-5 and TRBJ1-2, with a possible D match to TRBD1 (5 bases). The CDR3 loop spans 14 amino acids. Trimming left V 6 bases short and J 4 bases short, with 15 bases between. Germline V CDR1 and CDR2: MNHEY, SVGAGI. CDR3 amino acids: CASRQKAGPYGYTF. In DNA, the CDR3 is TGTGCCAGCAGACAGAAGGCAGGGCCCTATGGCTACACCTTC.

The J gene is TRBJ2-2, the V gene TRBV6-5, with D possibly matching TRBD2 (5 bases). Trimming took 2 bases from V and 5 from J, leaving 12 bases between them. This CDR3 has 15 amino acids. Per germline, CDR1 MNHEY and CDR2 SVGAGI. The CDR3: CASSYEGVETGELFF. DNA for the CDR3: TGTGCCAGCAGTTACGAGGGAGTAGAAACCGGGGAGCTGTTTTTT.

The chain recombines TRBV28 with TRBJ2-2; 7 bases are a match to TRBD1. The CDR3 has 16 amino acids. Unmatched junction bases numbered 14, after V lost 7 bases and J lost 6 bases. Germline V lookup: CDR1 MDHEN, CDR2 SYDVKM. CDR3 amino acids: CASTLRQGGNAGELFF. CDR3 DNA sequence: TGTGCCAGCACCCTACGACAGGGCGGCAACGCCGGGGAGCTGTTTTTT.